These T cell receptor beta chains were read from a single sample in a study of blood T cell repertoires in COVID-19. The method was immunoSEQ multiplex PCR; TCRdb's version includes in-frame clones alone and lacks a portion of them. The data hold 90,000 to 150,000 clones, with around 80% observed a single time. Sequenced sample: peripheral blood. The receptors were gathered from a woman of 80 years or more with acute or convalescent COVID-19. Each CDR3 is given with its conserved first and last residue. A D gene is named only where the DNA matches it firmly. Size is omitted from some rows. Given values are once, few, many or a class for expanded clones.

TRBV5-1	.	TRBD2	TRBJ2-1	CASSLSSGGYNEQFF	TGCGCCAGCAGCTTATCTAGCGGGGGCTACAATGAGCAGTTCTTC
TRBV19	.	TRBD2	TRBJ2-7	CASSTWGLGIYEQYF	TGTGCCAGTAGTACTTGGGGACTAGGGATCTACGAGCAGTACTTC
TRBV18	.	.	TRBJ2-1	CASSPLGVGEQFF	TGTGCCAGCTCACCTCTAGGAGTCGGTGAGCAGTTCTTC
TRBV4-3	.	.	TRBJ2-3	CASSVTSRTDTQYF	TGCGCCAGCAGCGTTACTAGCCGCACAGATACGCAGTATTTT
TRBV5-1	.	.	TRBJ1-1	CASSLFTGNTEAFF	TGCGCCAGCAGCTTGTTTACAGGCAACACTGAAGCTTTCTTT
TRBV5-1	.	TRBD2	TRBJ2-3	CASSRGASGTSGTDTQYF	TGCGCCAGCAGCCGAGGAGCTTCCGGGACTAGCGGCACAGATACGCAGTATTTT
TRBV19	.	TRBD1	TRBJ1-6	CASSTSGGTDSPLHF	TGTGCCAGTAGTACTTCAGGGGGAACGGATTCACCCCTCCACTTT
TRBV6-2/TRBV6-3	.	TRBD2	TRBJ2-5	CASSYSWTSDGTQYF	TGTGCCAGCAGTTACTCCTGGACTAGCGACGGGACCCAGTACTTC
TRBV6-6	.	TRBD2	TRBJ2-7	CASSPRGGRGDEQYF	TGTGCCAGCAGCCCCCGGGGGGGGAGAGGGGACGAGCAGTACTTC
TRBV6-5	.	.	TRBJ2-1	CASSYTTDTAYNEQFF	TGTGCCAGCAGTTATACAACCGACACCGCCTACAATGAGCAGTTCTTC
TRBV7-2	.	.	TRBJ2-3	CASSLAGGGAADTQYF	TGTGCCAGCAGCTTAGCGGGAGGGGGGGCCGCAGATACGCAGTATTTT
TRBV19	.	.	TRBJ2-5	CASSMETLGTQYF	TGTGCCAGTAGTATGGAGACTCTAGGGACCCAGTACTTC
TRBV18	.	TRBD1	TRBJ2-7	CASSPGTGVYEQYF	TGTGCCAGCTCCCCCGGGACAGGCGTATACGAGCAGTACTTC
TRBV7-8	.	TRBD2	TRBJ2-1	CASSFPRGTSGSNEQFF	TGTGCCAGCAGCTTCCCCCGAGGGACTAGCGGGAGCAATGAGCAGTTCTTC
TRBV20-1	.	.	TRBJ2-1	CSARFRNEQFF	TGCAGTGCTAGATTCAGAAATGAGCAGTTCTTC
TRBV4-2	.	.	TRBJ1-3	CASSQDPSSSGNTIYF	TGTGCCAGCAGCCAAGATCCGTCGAGCTCTGGAAACACCATATATTTT
TRBV18	.	.	TRBJ1-2	CASSSLELYGYTF	TGTGCCAGCTCAAGCCTCGAGCTCTATGGCTACACCTTC
TRBV7-9	.	.	TRBJ2-7	CASSPPQDRRPSYEQYF	TGTGCCAGCAGCCCTCCTCAAGACAGGAGACCTTCCTACGAGCAGTACTTC
TRBV14	.	.	TRBJ2-2	CASSQGQTTTGELFF	TGTGCCAGCAGCCAAGGTCAGACTACCACCGGGGAGCTGTTTTTT
TRBV2	once	.	TRBJ2-7	CASSTPLTSKSYEQYF	TGTGCCAGCAGTACCCCGTTAACTAGTAAGTCCTACGAGCAGTACTTC
TRBV30	.	TRBD1	TRBJ1-2	CAWIGDRYGYTF	TGTGCCTGGATAGGGGACAGATATGGCTACACCTTC
TRBV27	.	TRBD1	TRBJ1-6	CASSPGTGGNSPLHF	TGTGCCAGCAGTCCGGGGACAGGGGGTAATTCACCCCTCCACTTT
TRBV7-8	once	TRBD1	TRBJ2-6	CASSFPTGGVFSGANVLTF	TGTGCCAGCAGCTTCCCGACAGGGGGAGTATTCTCTGGGGCCAACGTCCTGACTTTC
TRBV29-1	.	.	TRBJ1-1	CSVAYGAAEAFF	TGCAGCGTTGCCTATGGGGCCGCTGAAGCTTTCTTT
TRBV5-4	.	.	TRBJ2-3	CASSLAQETDTQYF	TGTGCCAGCAGCTTGGCTCAGGAAACAGATACGCAGTATTTT